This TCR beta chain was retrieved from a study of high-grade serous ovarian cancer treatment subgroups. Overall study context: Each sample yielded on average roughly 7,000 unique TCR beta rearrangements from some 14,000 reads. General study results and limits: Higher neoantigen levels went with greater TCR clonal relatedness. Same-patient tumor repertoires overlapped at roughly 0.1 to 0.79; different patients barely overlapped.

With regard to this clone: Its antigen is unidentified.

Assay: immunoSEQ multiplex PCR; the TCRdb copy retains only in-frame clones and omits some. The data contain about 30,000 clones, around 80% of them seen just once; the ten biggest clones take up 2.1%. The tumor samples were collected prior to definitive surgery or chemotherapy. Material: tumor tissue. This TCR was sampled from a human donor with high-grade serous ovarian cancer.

CDR3 bases: TGTGCCAGCCACAACCCAGCGCGGGAGGGCCCGGATACGCAGTATTTT. Its translation: CASHNPAREGPDTQYF. The chain employs TRBV28 and TRBJ2-3, with 9 bases fitting TRBD2. This CDR3 region has 16 residues. After removal of 8 bases from V and 6 bases from J, the junction contained 15 bases not matched to a gene. Germline V gene lookup returns CDR1 MDHEN and CDR2 SYDVKM. Using reference TRBV28 and TRBJ2-3 for the parts outside the CDR3, the full variable domain is DVKVTQSSRYLVKRTGEKVFLECVQDMDHENMFWYRQDPGLGLRLIYFSYDVKMKEKGDIPEGYSVSREKKERFSLILESASTNQTSMYLCASHNPAREGPDTQYFGPGTRLTVL.